These 27 T cell receptor beta chains share one sample of origin, sequenced in a study of blood T cells in healthy people across ages (dated by TCRdb to between 2014 and 2017). The library relied on 5' RACE. Sequencing used an Illumina HiSeq 2500. The second PCR ran for about 6 to 12 cycles and used a J-beta primer mix along with a sample-barcoded 5' primer. TCRdb reanalyzed the raw reads on its own, using fastp at Q25 for trimming and MiXCR for clone calling, and kept in-frame beta chains. Entries that share a CDR3 protein sequence are merged under the most common genes and DNA. The sample data list hundreds of thousands of distinct CDR3 sequences, and 20% to 25% of these were observed just once. The ten largest clones take up approximately 3.7% of the sample. Sequencing used blood. These receptors originate from a man in his 70s in good health.

V and J are TRBV28 and TRBJ1-5, with a weak D call TRBD1 (5 bases). There are 15 residues in the CDR3. Trimming removed 3 bases at V and 6 bases at J, with 15 bases between. Germline V lookup: CDR1 MDHEN, CDR2 SYDVKM. CDR3 sequence reads: CASSLPQGGSQPQHF. CDR3 DNA sequence: TGTGCCAGCAGTTTGCCTCAGGGTGGTAGTCAGCCCCAGCATTTT. Looking up the rest from reference TRBV28 and TRBJ1-5 gives the full variable domain: DVKVTQSSRYLVKRTGEKVFLECVQDMDHENMFWYRQDPGLGLRLIYFSYDVKMKEKGDIPEGYSVSREKKERFSLILESASTNQTSMYLCASSLPQGGSQPQHFGDGTRLSIL.

This sequence joins TRBV7-8 and TRBJ2-7; no definite D call. Germline lookup yields CDR1 SGHVS and CDR2 FQNEAQ. This CDR3 comprises 13 residues. Trimming left V 1 base short and J 6 bases short, with 10 bases between. CDR3 amino acids: CASSLGPMLEQYF. The CDR3 DNA follows: TGTGCCAGCAGCTTAGGCCCCATGCTCGAGCAGTACTTC.

This rearrangement joins TRBV29-1 to TRBJ1-4; the D is unclear. Germline V gives CDR1 SQVTM, CDR2 ANQGSEA. This CDR3 spans 15 amino acids. Trimming shortened V by 2 bases and J by 7 bases, and 17 bases separated the two germline ends. The CDR3 here is CSVESVWGATEKLFF. Written as DNA, the CDR3 is TGCAGCGTTGAAAGTGTATGGGGAGCGACTGAAAAACTGTTTTTT.

This clonotype was picked up a small number of times. Here the CDR3 DNA reads TGTGCCAACGGGACCCGCCACCAAGAGACCCAGTACTTC. It yields the protein CANGTRHQETQYF. The chain recombines TRBV6-8 with TRBJ2-5; D assignment may be TRBD1 or TRBD2 (5 bases each). The CDR3 is made up of 13 amino acids. The germline V and J ends were trimmed by 10 bases and 0 bases, with 12 bases remaining between them. From germline, CDR1 is MNHGY and CDR2 SAAAGT.

The J gene is TRBJ2-5, the V gene TRBV2; 9 bases line up with TRBD2. Per germline, CDR1 SNHLY and CDR2 FYNNEI. The CDR3 spans 15 residues. V dropped 6 bases and J dropped 2; count of bases not matched to a gene: 7. CDR3 amino acids: CASRGPTSGQETQYF. The DNA for the CDR3 is TGTGCCAGCAGAGGCCCGACTAGCGGACAAGAGACCCAGTACTTC.

This clonotype was counted a few times. The chain uses TRBV7-3 and TRBJ2-2, with TRBD2 matching over 11 bases. The CDR3 has 16 residues. Germline V gene lookup returns CDR1 SGHTA and CDR2 FQGTGA. V was clipped by 2 bases and J by 4 bases; unmatched bases: 3. This CDR3 is CASSLGTSGITGELFF. The CDR3 nucleotides are TGTGCCAGCAGCTTAGGGACTAGCGGAATCACCGGGGAGCTGTTTTTT.

This clonotype was counted between two and nine times. This chain joins TRBV28 and TRBJ2-4; perhaps TRBD1 as D (7 bases). The CDR3 runs to 14 residues. Germline CDR1 MDHEN, CDR2 SYDVKM. The ends were cut back, 5 bases at V and 3 bases at J, with 11 bases in the middle. CDR3 nucleotide sequence: TGTGCCAGCAGTCCCCAGGGGGGCAAAAACATTCAGTACTTC. As protein: CASSPQGGKNIQYF. Full variable domain (missing parts from reference TRBV28 and TRBJ2-4): DVKVTQSSRYLVKRTGEKVFLECVQDMDHENMFWYRQDPGLGLRLIYFSYDVKMKEKGDIPEGYSVSREKKERFSLILESASTNQTSMYLCASSPQGGKNIQYFGAGTRLSVL.

The chain is built from TRBV7-8 and TRBJ2-5, with 9 bases identical to TRBD2. The DNA end is more similar to TRBJ2-7, so the J call may be wrong. CDR3 length equals 15 residues. Germline V gene lookup returns CDR1 SGHVS and CDR2 FQNEAQ. In DNA, the CDR3 is TGTGCCAGCAGCTTAGAGTGGGCTAGCGGGGACGAGCAGTACTTC. This codes for CASSLEWASGDEQYF.

The table lists this clonotype with a few counts. The genes are TRBV29-1 and TRBJ1-2, with TRBD1 matching over 9 bases. Germline CDR1 and CDR2: SQVTM and ANQGSEA. The CDR3 contains 13 residues. J lost 6 bases, V lost 1 base, and 3 bases had no gene match. CDR3 nucleotides: TGCAGCGTTGAAGCGGGGACAGGGCATGGCTACACCTTC. The encoded protein is CSVEAGTGHGYTF.

This clonotype occurred many times. V gene TRBV3-1 combines with J gene TRBJ2-7; possibly TRBD1 or TRBD2 for D (6 bases each). V lost 9 bases to trimming and J lost 5 bases, with 17 bases between them. Germline CDR1 is LGHDT and CDR2 is YNNKEL (reference sequence). This CDR3 comprises 13 residues. CDR3 sequence reads: CASNLRGVDEQYF. The CDR3 nucleotides are TGTGCCAGTAACCTTAGGGGGGTTGACGAGCAGTACTTC.

A note on this clonotype: This may arise from a read error, as a much more abundant clone is one base away. The chain links TRBV6-1 to TRBJ2-5; no clear D gene. The last part of the DNA fits TRBJ2-1 better; the J call may be wrong. Per the germline V gene, CDR1 is MNHNS and CDR2 is SASEGT. The CDR3 loop spans 11 amino acids. The CDR3 loop reads CASSLRYGQFF. The CDR3 DNA reads TGTGCCAGCAGTTTGCGGTATGGGCAGTTCTTC.

This clonotype has only a few counts. This chain joins TRBV5-1 and TRBJ2-3, with 8 bases identical to TRBD1. Germline CDR1 is SGHRS and CDR2 is YFSETQ. Trimming cost V 2 bases and J 4 bases; bases outside gene matches: 6. CDR3 length: 15 amino acids. CDR3 coding DNA: TGCGCCAGCAGCTTCGCAGGGGGCGCCGCAGATACGCAGTATTTT. As protein: CASSFAGGAADTQYF.

This clonotype turned up a few times. The J gene is TRBJ1-1, the V gene TRBV30, with TRBD1 matching 7 bases. Germline lookup yields CDR1 GTSNPN and CDR2 SVGIG (reference sequence). The CDR3 is 13 amino acids. The V and J ends lost 5 bases and 4 bases, in that order; junction bases with no gene match: 7. CDR3 DNA: TGTGCCTGGGTGAACAGGGGAAGCACTGAAGCTTTCTTT. It translates to CAWVNRGSTEAFF.

The chain couples TRBV12-3 or TRBV12-4 to TRBJ2-5; TRBD2 matches 11 bases. The end of the DNA fits TRBJ2-7 better, so the J call may be wrong. This CDR3 region has 15 residues. Here the CDR3 reads CASSQTSGIWDEQYF. CDR3 in DNA: TGTGCCAGCAGCCAGACTAGCGGGATATGGGACGAGCAGTACTTC.

This clonotype was recorded at least ten times. Here the CDR3 DNA reads TGTGCCAGCAGTGGTAGCGGGAGCTCCTACGAGCAGTACTTC. It is translated as CASSGSGSSYEQYF. V and J are TRBV2 and TRBJ2-7; 9 positions agree with TRBD2. There are 14 residues in the CDR3. Trimming took 4 bases from V and 0 from J; bases not matched to a gene: 1. The germline CDR1 and CDR2 sequences are SNHLY and FYNNEI.

The chain combines TRBV10-3 with TRBJ2-5; 8 nucleotides align to TRBD2. The end of the DNA fits TRBJ2-1 better, so the J call may be wrong. The germline V gene encodes CDR1 ENHRY and CDR2 SYGVKD. The CDR3 runs to 15 residues. The CDR3 DNA sequence: TGTGCCATCAGTGACCCCGAGCGGGAGATCAATGAGCAGTTCTTC. This sequence encodes CAISDPEREINEQFF.

The chain couples TRBV5-1 to TRBJ2-1; 9 bases fit TRBD2. This CDR3 has 16 amino acids. The J segment lost 8 bases and the V segment lost 0 bases, leaving 9 bases of the junction unmatched. The germline V gene encodes CDR1 SGHRS and CDR2 YFSETQ. As DNA, the CDR3 is TGCGCCAGCAGCTTGGGACATAGCGGGAGTGGGCATGAGCAGTTCTTC. Its translation is CASSLGHSGSGHEQFF. The full variable domain, rest sourced from reference TRBV5-1 and TRBJ2-1, is KAGVTQTPRYLIKTRGQQVTLSCSPISGHRSVSWYQQTPGQGLQFLFEYFSETQRNKGNFPGRFSGRQFSNSRSEMNVSTLELGDSALYLCASSLGHSGSGHEQFFGPGTRLTVL.

The chain employs TRBV7-2 and TRBJ1-2; D may be TRBD1 (5 bases). The CDR3 runs 12 residues. Germline CDR1 SGHTA, CDR2 FQGNSA. The ends were cut back, 5 bases at V and 8 bases at J, with 12 bases in the middle. The CDR3 DNA sequence: TGTGCCAGCAGCCCGCGGGGGTCAGGCTACACCTTC. It encodes CASSPRGSGYTF.

In its sample, this clonotype was seen a few times. The chain uses TRBV13 and TRBJ2-1; D uncertain. This CDR3 has 16 residues. CDR1 PRHDT and CDR2 FYEKMQ come from the germline V gene (reference sequence). The germline V and J ends were trimmed by 1 base and 4 bases, with 14 bases remaining between them. The CDR3 spells CASSLVSYPGYNEQFF. CDR3 coding DNA: TGTGCCAGCAGCTTAGTATCCTATCCTGGGTACAATGAGCAGTTCTTC. The entire variable domain, with the rest obtained from reference TRBV13 and TRBJ2-1, is as follows: AAGVIQSPRHLIKEKRETATLKCYPIPRHDTVYWYQQGPGQDPQFLISFYEKMQSDKGSIPDRFSAQQFSDYHSELNMSSLELGDSALYFCASSLVSYPGYNEQFFGPGTRLTVL.

Many counts were recorded for this clonotype. The gene calls are TRBV29-1 and TRBJ2-1; D ambiguous. The CDR3 consists of 12 residues. Germline-derived CDR1 and CDR2 are SQVTM and ANQGSEA. Trimming cost V 3 bases and J 7 bases, with 10 bases left between them. The CDR3 sequence: CSVDLPLNEQFF. The DNA of the CDR3 is TGCAGCGTTGACTTACCGCTGAATGAGCAGTTCTTC.

The chain has TRBV29-1 and TRBJ2-3; D is uncertain. V dropped 8 bases and J dropped 6 bases, with 15 bases sitting between them. This CDR3 spans 12 amino acids. Germline V CDR1 and CDR2: SQVTM, ANQGSEA. CDR3 in DNA: TGCAGCATAAGTAGGGCCACCGATACGCAGTATTTT. It codes for CSISRATDTQYF.

This chain connects TRBV18 to TRBJ1-5, with no clear D. The length of the CDR3 is 13 residues. The V gene lost 5 bases and the J gene lost 8 bases, with 13 bases spanning the gap. Germline V lookup: CDR1 KGHSH, CDR2 LQKENI. As DNA, the CDR3 is TGTGCCAGCTCATCCAACGAGATAGAGCCCCAGCATTTT. As protein: CASSSNEIEPQHF.

The chain employs TRBV6-5 and TRBJ1-6; D is unclear. Germline CDR1 is MNHEY and CDR2 is SVGAGI. This CDR3 is built from 14 residues. V dropped 6 bases and J dropped 5 bases, with 11 bases sitting between them. The CDR3 sequence: CASRTPPDNSPLHF. The CDR3 nucleotides read TGTGCCAGCAGGACCCCACCTGATAATTCACCCCTCCACTTT.

This clonotype was counted only a few times. The chain is built from TRBV5-1 and TRBJ2-1; D possibly corresponds to TRBD1 (5 bases). This CDR3 contains 14 residues. The germline V gene encodes CDR1 SGHRS and CDR2 YFSETQ. V was shortened by 4 bases and J by 8 bases, with 16 bases between the two germline ends. The CDR3 DNA reads TGCGCCAGCAGCGGCGGAGTTTCAGGGTATGAGCAGTTCTTC. This gives the protein CASSGGVSGYEQFF.

This chain links TRBV5-6 with TRBJ2-3; 7 bases match TRBD1. Germline V gene sequence: CDR1 SGHDT, CDR2 YYEEEE. The ends lost 0 bases at V and 3 bases at J; junction bases unmatched: 4. CDR3 length equals 15 residues. The CDR3 region is CASSLAGGATDTQYF. The DNA for the CDR3 is TGTGCCAGCAGCTTGGCAGGGGGAGCAACAGATACGCAGTATTTT.

This clonotype occurred a few times. The chain uses TRBV3-1 and TRBJ2-2, with D perhaps matching TRBD1 (5 bases). Trimming shortened V by 8 bases and J by 3 bases, and 13 bases separated the two germline ends. CDR3 length: 14 amino acids. From germline, CDR1 is LGHDT and CDR2 YNNKEL (reference sequence). The CDR3 here is CASESVRDTGELFF. CDR3 DNA: TGTGCCAGCGAGAGTGTCAGGGACACCGGGGAGCTGTTTTTT.

This clonotype showed up just a few times. The chain employs TRBV12-3 or TRBV12-4 and TRBJ1-1, with D uncertain. The V and J ends lost 7 bases and 11 bases respectively, with 23 bases between them. The CDR3 extends over 14 amino acids. CDR3: CASKTHSTPFLAFF. The CDR3 DNA reads as TGTGCCAGCAAAACCCACAGCACCCCCTTCCTGGCTTTCTTT.